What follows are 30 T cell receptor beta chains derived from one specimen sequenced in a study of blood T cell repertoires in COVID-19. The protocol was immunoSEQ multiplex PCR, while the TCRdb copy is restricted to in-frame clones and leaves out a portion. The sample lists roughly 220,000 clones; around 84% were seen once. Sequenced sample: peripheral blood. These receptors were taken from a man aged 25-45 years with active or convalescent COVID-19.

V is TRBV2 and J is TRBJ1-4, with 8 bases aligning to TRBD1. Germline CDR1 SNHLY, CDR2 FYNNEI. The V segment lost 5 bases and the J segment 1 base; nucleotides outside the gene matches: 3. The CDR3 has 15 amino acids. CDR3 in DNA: TGTGCCAGCAGTCCAGACAGGGGAACTAATGAAAAACTGTTTTTT. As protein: CASSPDRGTNEKLFF.

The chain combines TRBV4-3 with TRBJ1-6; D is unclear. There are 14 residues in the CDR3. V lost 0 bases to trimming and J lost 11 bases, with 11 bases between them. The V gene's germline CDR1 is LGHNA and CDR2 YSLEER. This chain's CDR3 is CASSQDSRETPLHF. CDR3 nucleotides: TGCGCCAGCAGCCAAGATTCGAGGGAGACACCCCTCCACTTT.

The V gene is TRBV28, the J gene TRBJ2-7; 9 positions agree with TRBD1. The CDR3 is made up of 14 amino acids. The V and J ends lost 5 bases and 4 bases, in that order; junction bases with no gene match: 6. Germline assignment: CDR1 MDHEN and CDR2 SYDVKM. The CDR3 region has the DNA TGTGCCAGCAGTGGTCCCGGGACAGGGTACGAGCAGTACTTC. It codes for CASSGPGTGYEQYF.

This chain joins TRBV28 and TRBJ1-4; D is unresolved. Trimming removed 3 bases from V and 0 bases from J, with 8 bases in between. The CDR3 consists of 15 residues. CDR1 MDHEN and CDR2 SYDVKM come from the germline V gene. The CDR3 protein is CASSFFRATNEKLFF. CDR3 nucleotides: TGTGCCAGCAGTTTTTTCCGTGCAACTAATGAAAAACTGTTTTTT.

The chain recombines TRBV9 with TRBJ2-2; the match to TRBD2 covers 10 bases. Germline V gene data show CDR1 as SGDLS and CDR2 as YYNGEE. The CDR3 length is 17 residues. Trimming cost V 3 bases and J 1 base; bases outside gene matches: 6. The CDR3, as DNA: TGTGCCAGCAGCGGGGGGGGGACTAGCGTGAACACCGGGGAGCTGTTTTTT. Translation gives CASSGGGTSVNTGELFF.

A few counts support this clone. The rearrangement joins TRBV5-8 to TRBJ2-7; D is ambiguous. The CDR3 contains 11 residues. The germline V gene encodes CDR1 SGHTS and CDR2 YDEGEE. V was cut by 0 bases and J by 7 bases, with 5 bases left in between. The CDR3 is CASSLAGEQYF. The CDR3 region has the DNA TGTGCCAGCAGCTTGGCCGGGGAGCAGTACTTC.

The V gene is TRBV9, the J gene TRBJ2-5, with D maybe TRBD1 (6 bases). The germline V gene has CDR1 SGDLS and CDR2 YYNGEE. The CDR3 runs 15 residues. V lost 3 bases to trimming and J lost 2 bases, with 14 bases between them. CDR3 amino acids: CASSASGTTQETQYF. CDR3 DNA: TGTGCCAGCAGCGCCTCCGGGACAACACAAGAGACCCAGTACTTC.

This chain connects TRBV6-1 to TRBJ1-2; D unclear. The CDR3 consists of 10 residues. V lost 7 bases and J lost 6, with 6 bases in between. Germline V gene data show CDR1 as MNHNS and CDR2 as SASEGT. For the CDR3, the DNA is TGTGCCAGCAAGGGAGATGGCTACACCTTC. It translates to CASKGDGYTF.

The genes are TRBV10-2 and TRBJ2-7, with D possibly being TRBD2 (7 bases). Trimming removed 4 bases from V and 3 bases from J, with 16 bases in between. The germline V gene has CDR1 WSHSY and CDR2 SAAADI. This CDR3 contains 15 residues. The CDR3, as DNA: TGCGCCAGCAGTGCGGGGGGCCTCCAAAGCTACGAGCAGTACTTC. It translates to CASSAGGLQSYEQYF.

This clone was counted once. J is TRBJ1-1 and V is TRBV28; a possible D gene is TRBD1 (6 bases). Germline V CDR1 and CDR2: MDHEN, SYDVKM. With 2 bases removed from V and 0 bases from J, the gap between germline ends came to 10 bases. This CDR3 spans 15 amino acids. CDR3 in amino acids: CASSLRGQLNTEAFF. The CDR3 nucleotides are TGTGCCAGCAGTTTACGGGGACAATTGAACACTGAAGCTTTCTTT. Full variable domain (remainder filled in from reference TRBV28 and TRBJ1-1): DVKVTQSSRYLVKRTGEKVFLECVQDMDHENMFWYRQDPGLGLRLIYFSYDVKMKEKGDIPEGYSVSREKKERFSLILESASTNQTSMYLCASSLRGQLNTEAFFGQGTRLTVV.

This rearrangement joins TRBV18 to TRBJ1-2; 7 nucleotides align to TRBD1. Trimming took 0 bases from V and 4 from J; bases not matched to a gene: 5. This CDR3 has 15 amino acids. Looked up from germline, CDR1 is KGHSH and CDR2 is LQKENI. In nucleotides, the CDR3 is TGTGCCAGCTCACCACCACAGGGGTGGGGCTATGGCTACACCTTC. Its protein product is CASSPPQGWGYGYTF.

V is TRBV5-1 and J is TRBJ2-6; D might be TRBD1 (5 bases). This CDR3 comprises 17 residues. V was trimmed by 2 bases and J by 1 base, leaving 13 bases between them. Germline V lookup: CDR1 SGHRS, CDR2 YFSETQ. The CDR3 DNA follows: TGCGCCAGCAGCTTCCAGGGCGTTAGGTCTGGGGCCAACGTCCTGACTTTC. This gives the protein CASSFQGVRSGANVLTF.

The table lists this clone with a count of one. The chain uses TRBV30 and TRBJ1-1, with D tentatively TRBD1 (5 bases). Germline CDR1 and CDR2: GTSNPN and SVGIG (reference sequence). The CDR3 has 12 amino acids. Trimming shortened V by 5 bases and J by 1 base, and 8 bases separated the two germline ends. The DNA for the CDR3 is TGTGCCTGGGGACAAAAGAACACTGAAGCTTTCTTT. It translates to CAWGQKNTEAFF.

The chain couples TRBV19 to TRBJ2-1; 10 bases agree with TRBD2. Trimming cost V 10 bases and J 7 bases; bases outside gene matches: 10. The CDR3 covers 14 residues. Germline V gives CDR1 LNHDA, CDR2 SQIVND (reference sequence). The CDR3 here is CATRLAGVRNEQFF. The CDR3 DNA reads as TGTGCCACCCGCCTAGCGGGAGTGCGAAATGAGCAGTTCTTC.

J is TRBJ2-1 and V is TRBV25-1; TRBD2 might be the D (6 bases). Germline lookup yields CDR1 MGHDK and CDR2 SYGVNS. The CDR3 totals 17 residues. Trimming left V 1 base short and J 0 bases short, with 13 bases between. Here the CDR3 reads CASSEFGTFSSYNEQFF. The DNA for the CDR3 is TGTGCCAGCAGTGAATTCGGGACTTTTAGCTCCTACAATGAGCAGTTCTTC.

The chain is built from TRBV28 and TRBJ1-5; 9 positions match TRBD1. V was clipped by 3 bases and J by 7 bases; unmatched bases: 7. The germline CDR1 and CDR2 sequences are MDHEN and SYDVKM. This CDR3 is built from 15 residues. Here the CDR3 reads CASSLRQGVVQPQHF. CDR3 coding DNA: TGTGCCAGCAGTTTGCGACAGGGGGTGGTCCAGCCCCAGCATTTT.

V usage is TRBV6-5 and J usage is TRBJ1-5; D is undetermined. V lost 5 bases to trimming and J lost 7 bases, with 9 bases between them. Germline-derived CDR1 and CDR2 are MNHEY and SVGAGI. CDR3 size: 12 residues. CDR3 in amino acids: CASSPEGQPQHF. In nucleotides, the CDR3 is TGTGCCAGCAGTCCTGAGGGACAGCCCCAGCATTTT.

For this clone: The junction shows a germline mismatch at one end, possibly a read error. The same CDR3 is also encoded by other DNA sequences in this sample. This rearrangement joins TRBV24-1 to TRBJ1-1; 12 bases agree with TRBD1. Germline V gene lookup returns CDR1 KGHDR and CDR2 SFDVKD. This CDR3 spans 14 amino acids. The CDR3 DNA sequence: TGTGCCACCAGTGATGGGACAGGGGGCTCTCAAGCCTTCTTT. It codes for CATSDGTGGSQAFF.

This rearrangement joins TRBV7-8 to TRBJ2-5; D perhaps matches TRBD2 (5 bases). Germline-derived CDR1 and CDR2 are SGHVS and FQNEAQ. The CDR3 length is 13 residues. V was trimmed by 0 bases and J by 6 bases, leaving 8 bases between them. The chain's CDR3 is CASSLAGEQTQYF. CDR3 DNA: TGTGCCAGCAGCTTAGCGGGAGAGCAGACCCAGTACTTC.

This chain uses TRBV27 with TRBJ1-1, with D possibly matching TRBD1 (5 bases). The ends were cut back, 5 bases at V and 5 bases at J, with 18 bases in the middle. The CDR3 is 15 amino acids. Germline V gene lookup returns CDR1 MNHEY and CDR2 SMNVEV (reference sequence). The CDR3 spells CASSLLSGGSTEAFF. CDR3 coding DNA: TGTGCCAGCAGTCTGCTGAGCGGGGGGAGTACTGAAGCTTTCTTT.

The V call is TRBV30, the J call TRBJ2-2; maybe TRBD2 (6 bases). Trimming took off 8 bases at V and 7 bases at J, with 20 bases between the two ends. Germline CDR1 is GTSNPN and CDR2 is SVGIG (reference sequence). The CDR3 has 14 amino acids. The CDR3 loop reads CARKEGSWDGELFF. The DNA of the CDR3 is TGTGCCCGGAAGGAGGGTAGTTGGGACGGGGAGCTGTTTTTT. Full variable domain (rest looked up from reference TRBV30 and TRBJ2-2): SQTIHQWPATLVQPVGSPLSLECTVEGTSNPNLYWYRQAAGRGLQLLFYSVGIGQISSEVPQNLSASRPQDRQFILSSKKLLLSDSGFYLCARKEGSWDGELFFGEGSRLTVL.

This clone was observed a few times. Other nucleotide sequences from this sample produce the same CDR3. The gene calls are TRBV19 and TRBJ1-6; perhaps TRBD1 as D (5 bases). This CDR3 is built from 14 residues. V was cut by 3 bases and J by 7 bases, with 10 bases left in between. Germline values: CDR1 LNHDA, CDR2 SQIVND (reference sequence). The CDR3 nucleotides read TGTGCCAGTAGTATCCAGGGAGGCAATTCACCCCTCCACTTT. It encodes CASSIQGGNSPLHF. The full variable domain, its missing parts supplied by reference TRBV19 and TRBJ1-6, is DGGITQSPKYLFRKEGQNVTLSCEQNLNHDAMYWYRQDPGQGLRLIYYSQIVNDFQKGDIAEGYSVSREKKESFPLTVTSAQKNPTAFYLCASSIQGGNSPLHFGNGTRLTVT.

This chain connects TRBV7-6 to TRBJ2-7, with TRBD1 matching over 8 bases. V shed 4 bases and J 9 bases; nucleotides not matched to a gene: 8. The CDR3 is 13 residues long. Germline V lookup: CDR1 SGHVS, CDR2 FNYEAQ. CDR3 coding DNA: TGTGCCAGCAGCTCCCAATTCGACAGGGGGCAGTACTTC. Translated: CASSSQFDRGQYF. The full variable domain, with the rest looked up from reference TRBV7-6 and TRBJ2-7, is GAGVSQSPRYKVTKRGQDVALRCDPISGHVSLYWYRQALGQGPEFLTYFNYEAQQDKSGLPNDRFSAERPEGSISTLTIQRTEQRDSAMYRCASSSQFDRGQYFGPGTRLTVT.

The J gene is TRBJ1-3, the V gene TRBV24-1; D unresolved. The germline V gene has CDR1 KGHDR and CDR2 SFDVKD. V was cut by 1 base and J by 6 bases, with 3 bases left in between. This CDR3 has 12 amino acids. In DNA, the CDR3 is TGTGCCACCAGTGATTTTCTAAACACCATATATTTT. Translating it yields CATSDFLNTIYF.

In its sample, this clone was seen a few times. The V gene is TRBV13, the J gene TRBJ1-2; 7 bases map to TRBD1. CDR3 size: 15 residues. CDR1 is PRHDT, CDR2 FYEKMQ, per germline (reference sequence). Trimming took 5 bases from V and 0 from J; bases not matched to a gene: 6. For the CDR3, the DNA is TGTGCCAGCAGCATGCAGGGGGGCGCTAACTATGGCTACACCTTC. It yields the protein CASSMQGGANYGYTF.

Written as DNA, the CDR3 is TGTGCCACCAGCAGACACCGGGACAGGGATCATGAGCAGTTCTTC. Translated: CATSRHRDRDHEQFF. This sequence joins TRBV15 and TRBJ2-1; 9 bases line up with TRBD1. This CDR3 has 15 residues. J gave up 8 bases and V 2 bases, and 7 bases lay outside the gene matches. Germline V gives CDR1 LNHNV, CDR2 YYDKDF (reference sequence).

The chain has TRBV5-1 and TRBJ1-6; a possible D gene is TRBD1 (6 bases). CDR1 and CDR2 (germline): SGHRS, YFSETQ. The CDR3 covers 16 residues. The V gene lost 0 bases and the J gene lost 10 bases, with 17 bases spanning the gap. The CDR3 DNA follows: TGCGCCAGCAGCTTGGCTTCGGCAGGGGAGCGGTCACCCCTCCACTTT. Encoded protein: CASSLASAGERSPLHF.

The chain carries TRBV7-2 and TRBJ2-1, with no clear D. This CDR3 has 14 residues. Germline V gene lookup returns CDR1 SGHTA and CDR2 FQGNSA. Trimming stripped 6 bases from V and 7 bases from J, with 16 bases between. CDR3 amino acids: CASSSRRGNNEQFF. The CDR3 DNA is TGTGCCAGCAGTTCTCGGAGAGGTAATAATGAGCAGTTCTTC.

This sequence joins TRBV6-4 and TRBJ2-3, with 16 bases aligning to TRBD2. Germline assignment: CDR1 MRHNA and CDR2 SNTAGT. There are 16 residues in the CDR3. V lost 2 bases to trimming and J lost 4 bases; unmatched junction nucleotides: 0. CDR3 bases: TGTGCCAGCAGTGACGGGACTAGCGGGGGGGCAGATACGCAGTATTTT. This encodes CASSDGTSGGADTQYF.

For the CDR3, the DNA is TGTGCCAGCAGTGAAGAAGGAGGGATCGAAAAACTGTTTTTT. Its translation is CASSEEGGIEKLFF. The rearrangement links TRBV6-1 to TRBJ1-4; no firm D call. The CDR3 consists of 14 residues. Trimming took 1 base from V and 8 from J, leaving 11 bases between them. Germline V CDR1 and CDR2: MNHNS, SASEGT.